This TCR beta chain comes out of a study of blood T cell repertoires in COVID-19. Germline lookup yields CDR1 SGHRS and CDR2 YFSETQ. This CDR3 region has 14 residues. V lost 2 bases and J lost 4; bases outside the gene matches: 1. Produced via immunoSEQ multiplex PCR; TCRdb's table is partial and in-frame only. Counted here are about 39,000 clones, approximately 86% occurring once; the ten biggest clones make up approximately 60%. This clone was detected only once. The gene calls are TRBV5-1 and TRBJ1-4, with TRBD1 matching 8 bases. What was sequenced was peripheral blood. The sequence came from a man aged 65 to 85 with acute or convalescent COVID-19. The CDR3 sequence is CASSFGQGNEKLFF. DNA of the CDR3: TGCGCCAGCAGCTTCGGACAGGGTAATGAAAAACTGTTTTTT.